This TCR beta chain was found in a study of T cell responses to AZD1222 COVID-19 vaccine. Looking at the study overall: Both about-4-week and about-12-week second-dose recipients were combined.

Whole-study results and caveats: Spike-wide coverage was observed for vaccine-associated CD4 TCRs, with dominant responses at 160-218 and 743-854. A reported finding is that nearly half of spike-specific TCRs target unmutated variant regions.

About this clone itself: Its antigen is currently unknown.

Here immunoSEQ multiplex PCR was the method, and the copy in TCRdb shows in-frame clones only, minus some. The sample shows about 100,000 clones, roughly 89% of them seen only once. The CDR3 consists of 15 residues. Looked up from germline, CDR1 is LGHNA and CDR2 is YSLEER. Trimming removed 0 bases from V and 5 bases from J, with 13 bases in between. The specimen comprised peripheral blood, sampled on day 0 of AZD1222 vaccination. The sequence came from an adult in good health. The chain recombines TRBV4-3 with TRBJ2-5, with D perhaps TRBD1 or TRBD2 (5 bases each). This chain's CDR3 is CASSQDSGPGETQYF. The CDR3 DNA reads as TGCGCCAGCAGCCAAGATTCGGGACCGGGGGAGACCCAGTACTTC.